Presented here are 7 T cell receptor beta chains from one specimen sequenced in a study of CD8 T cells in Susac syndrome. RNA, at about 0.45 to 1 ug, was reverse transcribed with random hexamers. TCRdb ran MiXCR on the immunoSEQ multiplex PCR reads and lists one entry per CDR3 protein. The table shows under 200,000 distinct CDR3 sequences, with roughly 95% occurring only once. What was sequenced was CD4+ T cells from PBMCs. The receptors were gathered from a human donor with Susac syndrome.

The V and J genes are TRBV24-1 and TRBJ2-1; D ambiguous. Germline CDR1 reads KGHDR; CDR2 reads SFDVKD. This CDR3 region has 12 residues. Trimming took off 4 bases at V and 9 bases at J, with 9 bases between the two ends. The CDR3 is CATSDRGPEQFF. CDR3 coding DNA: TGTGCCACCAGTGACCGTGGTCCTGAGCAGTTCTTC.

This clonotype was recorded only once. The rearrangement links TRBV28 to TRBJ2-5; no clear D gene. The CDR3 loop spans 14 amino acids. Trimming shortened V by 4 bases and J by 5 bases, and 14 bases separated the two germline ends. Germline V gene data show CDR1 as MDHEN and CDR2 as SYDVKM. For the CDR3, the DNA is TGTGCCAGCAGTTCATCCAGCCTTTGGGAGACCCAGTACTTC. The encoded protein is CASSSSSLWETQYF.

This chain uses TRBV20-1 with TRBJ2-7; D remains ambiguous. CDR1 is DFQATT and CDR2 is SNEGSKA in the germline V gene (reference sequence). This CDR3 spans 13 amino acids. Trimming stripped 6 bases from V and 3 bases from J, with 15 bases between. Here the CDR3 reads CSAGDLNYYEQYF. The CDR3 coding sequence is TGCAGTGCCGGAGACTTGAACTACTACGAGCAGTACTTC.

This sequence joins TRBV5-4 and TRBJ2-3; no definite D call. Germline V gene lookup returns CDR1 SGHNT and CDR2 YYREEE (reference sequence). V gave up 0 bases and J gave up 2 bases, with 7 bases separating them. CDR3 size: 14 residues. The CDR3 DNA follows: TGTGCCAGCAGCTTGGGTGGGTTCACAGATACGCAGTATTTT. Its protein product is CASSLGGFTDTQYF.

The CDR3 here is CSVEDAGLKQFF. The CDR3 DNA reads as TGCAGCGTTGAAGATGCGGGGTTAAAGCAGTTCTTC. V and J are TRBV29-1 and TRBJ2-1, with D possibly being TRBD2 (6 bases). This CDR3 spans 12 amino acids. The ends were cut back, 0 bases at V and 11 bases at J, with 11 bases in the middle. From germline, CDR1 is SQVTM and CDR2 ANQGSEA.

This chain joins TRBV29-1 and TRBJ2-2; D may match TRBD1 or TRBD2 (5 bases each). Germline CDR1 is SQVTM and CDR2 is ANQGSEA. The ends were cut back, 7 bases at V and 6 bases at J, with 12 bases in the middle. CDR3 length equals 12 residues. CDR3 residues: CSANWDAGELFF. The CDR3 region has the DNA TGCAGCGCCAATTGGGACGCCGGGGAGCTGTTTTTT.

The chain joins TRBV29-1 to TRBJ1-4; D is unresolved. The CDR3 extends over 14 amino acids. The V gene lost 5 bases and the J gene lost 7 bases, with 17 bases spanning the gap. The V gene's germline CDR1 is SQVTM and CDR2 ANQGSEA. CDR3 sequence reads: CSVLPGGRGEKLFF. The CDR3 DNA follows: TGCAGCGTTTTGCCGGGAGGAAGAGGTGAAAAACTGTTTTTT.